This T cell receptor (beta chain) was identified during a study of shared clonotypes between healthy human individuals. Whole-study context: Aged 18 to 49, the donors were two women and a few men.

Donors, healthy HIV-negative adults, lacked recent acute infections or vaccinations. The CDR3 extends over 15 amino acids. CDR1 and CDR2 from the germline V gene are MNHEY and SVGAGI. V was cut by 2 bases and J by 4 bases, with 11 bases left in between. Generated by immunoSEQ multiplex PCR, the TCRdb table keeps only in-frame clones and is missing some. The sample lists some 500,000 clones, 75% to 80% occurring once. Study conclusions and caveats: The small donor group covered limited genetic and exposure diversity. Clonotype sharing among the donors was expected to vary with sequencing depth.

This clone was seen just once. Its antigen remains unknown. The sequencing sample was made of PBMCs. The source of this sequence is a woman in her 40s in good health. Some clones in this sample may be carry-over from other donors' samples. The chain has TRBV6-5 and TRBJ1-4, with D perhaps matching TRBD1 (6 bases). The CDR3 nucleotides read TGTGCCAGCAGTTACCTGGGGGCCCATAATGAAAAACTGTTTTTT. This encodes CASSYLGAHNEKLFF.